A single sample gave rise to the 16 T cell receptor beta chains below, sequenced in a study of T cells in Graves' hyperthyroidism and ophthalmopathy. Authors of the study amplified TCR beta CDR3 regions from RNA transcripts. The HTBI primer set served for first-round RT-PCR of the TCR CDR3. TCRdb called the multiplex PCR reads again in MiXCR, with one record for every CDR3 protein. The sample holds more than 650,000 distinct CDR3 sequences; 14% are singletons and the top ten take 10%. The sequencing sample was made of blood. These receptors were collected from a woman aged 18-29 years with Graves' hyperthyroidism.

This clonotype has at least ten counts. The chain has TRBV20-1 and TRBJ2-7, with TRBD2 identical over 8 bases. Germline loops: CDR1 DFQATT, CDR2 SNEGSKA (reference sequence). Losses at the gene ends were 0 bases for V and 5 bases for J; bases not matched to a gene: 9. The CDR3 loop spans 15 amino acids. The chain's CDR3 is CSARDGASGYHEQYF. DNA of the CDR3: TGCAGTGCTAGAGATGGGGCTAGCGGGTACCACGAGCAGTACTTC.

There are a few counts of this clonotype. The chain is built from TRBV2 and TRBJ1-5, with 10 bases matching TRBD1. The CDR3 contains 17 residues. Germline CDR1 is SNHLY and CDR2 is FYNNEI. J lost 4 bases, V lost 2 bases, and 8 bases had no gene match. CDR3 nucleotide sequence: TGTGCCAGCAGTGAATTGGGGACAGGGGTCGGTAATCAGCCCCAGCATTTT. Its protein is CASSELGTGVGNQPQHF.

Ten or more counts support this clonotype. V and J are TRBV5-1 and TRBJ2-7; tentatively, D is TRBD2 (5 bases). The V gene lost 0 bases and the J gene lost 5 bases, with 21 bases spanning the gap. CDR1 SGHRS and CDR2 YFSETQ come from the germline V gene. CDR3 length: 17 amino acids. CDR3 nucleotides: TGCGCCAGCAGCTTGGGACATTCGGCCCTTAGCGCCCACGAGCAGTACTTC. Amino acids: CASSLGHSALSAHEQYF.

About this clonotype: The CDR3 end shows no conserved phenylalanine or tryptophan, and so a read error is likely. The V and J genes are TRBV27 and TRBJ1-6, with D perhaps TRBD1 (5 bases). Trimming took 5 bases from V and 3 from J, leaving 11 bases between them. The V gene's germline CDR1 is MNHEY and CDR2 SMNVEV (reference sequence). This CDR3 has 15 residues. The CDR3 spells CASSTTAFYNSPLHL. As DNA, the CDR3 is TGTGCCAGCAGTACGACAGCTTTCTATAATTCACCCCTCCACCTT.

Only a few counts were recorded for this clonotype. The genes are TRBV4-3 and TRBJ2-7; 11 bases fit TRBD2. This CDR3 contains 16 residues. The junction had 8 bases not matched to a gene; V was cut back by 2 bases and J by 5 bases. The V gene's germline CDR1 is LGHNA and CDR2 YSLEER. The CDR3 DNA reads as TGCGCCAGCAGCCAAACTAGCGGGAGTGGGAGAGACGAGCAGTACTTC. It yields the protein CASSQTSGSGRDEQYF.

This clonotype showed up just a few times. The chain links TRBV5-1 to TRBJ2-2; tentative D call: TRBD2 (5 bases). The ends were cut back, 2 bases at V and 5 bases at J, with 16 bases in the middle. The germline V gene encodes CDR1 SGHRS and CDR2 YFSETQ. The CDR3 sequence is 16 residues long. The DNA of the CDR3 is TGCGCCAGCAGCTTAACAGCGATCTCGGGGACCGGGGAGCTGTTTTTT. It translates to CASSLTAISGTGELFF.

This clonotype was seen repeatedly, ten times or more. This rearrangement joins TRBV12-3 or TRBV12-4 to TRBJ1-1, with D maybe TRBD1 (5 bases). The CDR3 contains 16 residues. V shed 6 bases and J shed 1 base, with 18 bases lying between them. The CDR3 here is CASSQRYMGTNTEAFF. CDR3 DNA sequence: TGTGCCAGCAGCCAGCGTTACATGGGGACGAACACTGAAGCTTTCTTT.

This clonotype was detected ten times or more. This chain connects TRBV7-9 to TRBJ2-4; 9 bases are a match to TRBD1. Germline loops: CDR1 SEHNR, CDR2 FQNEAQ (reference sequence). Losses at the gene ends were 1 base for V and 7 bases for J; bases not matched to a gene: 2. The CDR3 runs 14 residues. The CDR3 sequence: CASSLDRGHNIQYF. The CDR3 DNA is TGTGCCAGCAGCTTAGACAGGGGGCATAACATTCAGTACTTC. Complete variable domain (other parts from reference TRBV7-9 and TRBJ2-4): DTGVSQNPRHKITKRGQNVTFRCDPISEHNRLYWYRQTLGQGPEFLTYFQNEAQLEKSRLLSDRFSAERPKGSFSTLEIQRTEQGDSAMYLCASSLDRGHNIQYFGAGTRLSVL.

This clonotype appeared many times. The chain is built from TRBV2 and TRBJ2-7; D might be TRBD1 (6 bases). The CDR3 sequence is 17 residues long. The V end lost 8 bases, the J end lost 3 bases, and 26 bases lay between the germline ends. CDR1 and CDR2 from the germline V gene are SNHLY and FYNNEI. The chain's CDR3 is CASRDTQMVGAYYEQYF. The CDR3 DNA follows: TGTGCCAGCCGGGACACCCAGATGGTGGGAGCCTACTACGAGCAGTACTTC.

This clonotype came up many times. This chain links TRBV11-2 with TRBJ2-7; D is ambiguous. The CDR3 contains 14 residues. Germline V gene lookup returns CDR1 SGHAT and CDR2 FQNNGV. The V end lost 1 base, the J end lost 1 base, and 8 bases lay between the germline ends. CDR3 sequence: CASSLGFGSYEQYF. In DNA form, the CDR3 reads TGTGCCAGCAGCTTAGGGTTCGGTTCCTACGAGCAGTACTTC.

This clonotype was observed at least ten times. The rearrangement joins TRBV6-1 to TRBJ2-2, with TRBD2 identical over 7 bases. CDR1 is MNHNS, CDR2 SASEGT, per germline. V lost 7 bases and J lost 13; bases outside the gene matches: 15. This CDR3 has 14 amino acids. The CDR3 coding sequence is TGTGCCAGCATCTATAGCGGGCCTATCTCCTTGCTGTTTTTT. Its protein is CASIYSGPISLLFF.

The CDR3 here is CASDGATNTQYF. The CDR3 DNA sequence: TGTGCCTCCGACGGGGCTACAAATACGCAGTATTTT. V is TRBV30 and J is TRBJ2-3, with D tentatively TRBD1 or TRBD2 (5 bases each). Germline V gene lookup returns CDR1 GTSNPN and CDR2 SVGIG (reference sequence). The V and J ends lost 7 bases and 7 bases respectively, with 15 bases between them. This CDR3 region has 12 residues.

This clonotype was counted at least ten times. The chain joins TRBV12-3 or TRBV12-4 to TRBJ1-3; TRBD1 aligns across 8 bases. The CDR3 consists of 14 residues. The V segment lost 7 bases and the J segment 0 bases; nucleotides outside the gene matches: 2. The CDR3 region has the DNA TGTGCCAGCACTGACAGGGGCTCTGGAAACACCATATATTTT. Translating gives CASTDRGSGNTIYF.

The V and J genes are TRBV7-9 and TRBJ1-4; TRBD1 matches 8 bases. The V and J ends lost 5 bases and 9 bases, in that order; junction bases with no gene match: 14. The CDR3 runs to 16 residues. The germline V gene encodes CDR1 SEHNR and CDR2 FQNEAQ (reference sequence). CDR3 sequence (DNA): TGTGCCAGCAGCCCAGAGTGGACAGGGAGACGAAAAAAACTGTTTTTT. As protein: CASSPEWTGRRKKLFF.

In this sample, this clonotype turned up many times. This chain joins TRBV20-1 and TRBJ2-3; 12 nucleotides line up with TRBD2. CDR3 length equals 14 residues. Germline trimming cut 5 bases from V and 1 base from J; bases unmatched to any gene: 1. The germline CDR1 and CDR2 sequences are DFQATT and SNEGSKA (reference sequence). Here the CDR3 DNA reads TGCAGTGCTCGACTAGCGGGAGGCACAGATACGCAGTATTTT. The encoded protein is CSARLAGGTDTQYF.

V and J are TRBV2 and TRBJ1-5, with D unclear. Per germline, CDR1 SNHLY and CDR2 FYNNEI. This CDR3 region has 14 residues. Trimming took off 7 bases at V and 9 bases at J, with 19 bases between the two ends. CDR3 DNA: TGTGCCAGCAAAGCCGACCCGACGCATGGGCCCCAGCATTTT. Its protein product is CASKADPTHGPQHF. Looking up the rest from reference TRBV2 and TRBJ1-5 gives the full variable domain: EPEVTQTPSHQVTQMGQEVILRCVPISNHLYFYWYRQILGQKVEFLVSFYNNEISEKSEIFDDQFSVERPDGSNFTLKIRSTKLEDSAMYFCASKADPTHGPQHFGDGTRLSIL.